Following are 29 T cell receptor beta chains from one sample sequenced in a study of CD8 T cells in ankylosing spondylitis. No antigens are known for them. TCRdb recomputed calls from the 5' RACE reads with MiXCR, one row per CDR3 protein. The table shows about 220,000 distinct CDR3 sequences, with approximately 20% occurring only once. Study results and limitations: What seemed typical of ankylosing spondylitis blood was a TCR beta motif built from 7 or 8 highly homologous variants.

The sequenced sample consisted of blood, either unsorted or a sorted T cell fraction (not recorded which). Receptors originate from a male donor with ankylosing spondylitis.

This clonotype was counted between two and nine times. This chain joins TRBV7-8 and TRBJ2-7; tentative D call: TRBD2 (6 bases). Trimming took off 5 bases at V and 0 bases at J, with 14 bases between the two ends. The CDR3 contains 15 residues. In germline, CDR1 is SGHVS, CDR2 FQNEAQ. CDR3 coding DNA: TGTGCCAGCAGCCCCCTCGGAGGGTTCTCCTACGAGCAGTACTTC. This codes for CASSPLGGFSYEQYF.

The J gene is TRBJ2-2, the V gene TRBV4-2, with 8 nucleotides matching TRBD2. There are 15 residues in the CDR3. J lost 1 base, V lost 8 bases, and 6 bases had no gene match. CDR1 is LGHNA, CDR2 YNFKEQ, per germline. The CDR3 reads CASSPGGGNTGELFF. CDR3 bases: TGTGCCAGCTCACCCGGGGGGGGGAACACCGGGGAGCTGTTTTTT.

This clonotype was recorded a few times. This chain connects TRBV3-1 to TRBJ2-5; D could derive from TRBD1 or TRBD2 (5 bases each). V dropped 4 bases and J dropped 5 bases, with 20 bases sitting between them. The CDR3 loop spans 16 amino acids. Germline V gene lookup returns CDR1 LGHDT and CDR2 YNNKEL (reference sequence). CDR3 coding DNA: TGTGCCAGCAGCCCGAATTCGGGACCGTTCCGGGAGACCCAGTACTTC. It specifies CASSPNSGPFRETQYF.

This chain uses TRBV11-2 with TRBJ1-6, with TRBD1 identical over 9 bases. V was clipped by 4 bases and J by 7 bases; unmatched bases: 2. Germline V CDR1 and CDR2: SGHAT, FQNNGV. The CDR3 runs to 14 residues. The CDR3 DNA sequence: TGTGCCAGCAGCTCGACAGGGGGAAATTCACCCCTCCACTTT. It yields the protein CASSSTGGNSPLHF.

This clonotype has at least ten counts. The chain joins TRBV12-3 or TRBV12-4 to TRBJ1-5; D might be TRBD1 (6 bases). V lost 4 bases to trimming and J lost 1 base, with 11 bases between them. There are 15 residues in the CDR3. Here the CDR3 reads CASSSLDRSNQPQHF. The CDR3 DNA sequence: TGTGCCAGCAGTTCCCTGGACAGAAGCAATCAGCCCCAGCATTTT.

As for this clonotype: One end of the junction is discordant with germline, which a read error may explain. The chain joins TRBV29-1 to TRBJ2-7, with 7 bases identical to TRBD1. Germline loops: CDR1 SQVTM, CDR2 ANQGSEA. This CDR3 is built from 15 residues. The CDR3 loop is CGVATGADYSYEQYF. DNA for the CDR3: TGCGGCGTAGCAACAGGGGCAGACTACTCCTACGAGCAGTACTTC.

DNA of the CDR3: TGTGCCAGTAGTATAGGAAATAGCGGGGAGGCCGGGGAGCTGTTTTTT. Translated: CASSIGNSGEAGELFF. The chain couples TRBV19 to TRBJ2-2, with 8 bases lining up with TRBD2. The germline V gene has CDR1 LNHDA and CDR2 SQIVND (reference sequence). Trimming at V came to 1 base and at J to 6 bases, leaving 7 bases not matched to a gene. This CDR3 has 16 residues.

The V and J genes are TRBV7-9 and TRBJ1-1; 7 bases are shared with TRBD1. V was pared by 5 bases and J by 0 bases, with 9 bases of the junction left unmatched. This CDR3 spans 16 amino acids. The V gene's germline CDR1 is SEHNR and CDR2 FQNEAQ (reference sequence). The CDR3 spells CASSPYRGFMNTEAFF. The CDR3 DNA sequence: TGTGCCAGCAGCCCCTACAGGGGTTTCATGAACACTGAAGCTTTCTTT.

This clonotype has more than one count but fewer than ten. The chain carries TRBV4-1 and TRBJ2-5; TRBD1 matches 8 bases. Germline CDR1 reads MGHRA; CDR2 reads YSYEKL. The CDR3 has 14 amino acids. With 2 bases clipped from V and 5 bases from J, the junction kept 4 bases outside the gene matches. The CDR3 DNA is TGCGCCAGCAGCCAAACAGGGGGTTGGGAGACCCAGTACTTC. Its translation: CASSQTGGWETQYF.

The CDR3 is CASSLVAGELNEQFF. The CDR3 DNA is TGCGCCAGCAGCTTGGTCGCGGGAGAGCTCAATGAGCAGTTCTTC. The chain couples TRBV5-1 to TRBJ2-1, with TRBD2 matching 7 bases. The germline V gene encodes CDR1 SGHRS and CDR2 YFSETQ. J lost 6 bases, V lost 0 bases, and 6 bases had no gene match. The CDR3 has 15 amino acids.

The V gene is TRBV3-1, the J gene TRBJ2-2; D not resolved. The length of the CDR3 is 13 residues. Germline assignment: CDR1 LGHDT and CDR2 YNNKEL (reference sequence). V was clipped by 3 bases and J by 4 bases, with 6 bases between them. This chain's CDR3 is CASSQDATGELFF. The CDR3 coding sequence is TGTGCCAGCAGCCAGGACGCCACCGGGGAGCTGTTTTTT.

This clonotype was seen at least ten times. The V gene is TRBV4-2, the J gene TRBJ1-1; no clear D gene. CDR3 length: 14 residues. The germline V and J ends were trimmed by 1 base and 5 bases, with 11 bases remaining between them. Germline CDR1 and CDR2: LGHNA and YNFKEQ. CDR3 DNA sequence: TGTGCCAGCAGCCAAGTGGTTTTGTTGACTGAAGCTTTCTTT. Translation gives CASSQVVLLTEAFF.

This sequence joins TRBV13 and TRBJ2-1; 7 bases fit TRBD2. The germline CDR1 and CDR2 sequences are PRHDT and FYEKMQ (reference sequence). After removal of 5 bases from V and 4 bases from J, the junction contained 14 bases not matched to a gene. This CDR3 contains 17 residues. DNA for the CDR3: TGTGCCAGCAGCCAAGCCCTCGGGGGGACGGCATACAATGAGCAGTTCTTC. Its translation: CASSQALGGTAYNEQFF.

This clonotype has more than one count but fewer than ten. This chain links TRBV14 with TRBJ2-1; D is unresolved. The CDR3 consists of 16 residues. CDR1 and CDR2 (germline): SGHDN, FVKESK. V was clipped by 0 bases and J by 0 bases, with 9 bases between them. CDR3 amino acids: CASSQDPGGSYNEQFF. The DNA of the CDR3 is TGTGCCAGCAGCCAAGATCCCGGCGGCTCCTACAATGAGCAGTTCTTC.

CDR3 residues: CASSPFQSDTQYF. The DNA for the CDR3 is TGCGCCAGCAGCCCCTTCCAGTCAGATACGCAGTATTTT. The chain recombines TRBV4-3 with TRBJ2-3; D remains ambiguous. The V gene lost 4 bases and the J gene lost 4 bases, with 9 bases spanning the gap. Germline loops: CDR1 LGHNA, CDR2 YSLEER. This CDR3 has 13 amino acids.

This clonotype was counted at least ten times. The chain joins TRBV12-3 or TRBV12-4 to TRBJ2-1; 7 nucleotides agree with TRBD2. This CDR3 region has 15 residues. The ends lost 2 bases at V and 12 bases at J; junction bases unmatched: 13. The CDR3 coding sequence is TGTGCCAGCAGTTTATTTGGGCGGGAGCGCGAGGGGCAGTTCTTC. Its protein is CASSLFGREREGQFF.

The chain has TRBV6-5 and TRBJ2-1, with a possible D match to TRBD1 (5 bases). CDR1 and CDR2 (germline): MNHEY, SVGAGI. The CDR3 totals 15 residues. Trimming removed 2 bases from V and 2 bases from J, with 10 bases in between. CDR3: CASSYKGFTYNEQFF. DNA of the CDR3: TGTGCCAGCAGTTACAAGGGGTTCACCTACAATGAGCAGTTCTTC.

The V call is TRBV12-3 or TRBV12-4, the J call TRBJ2-5; 10 positions agree with TRBD1. The CDR3 is 15 amino acids. J gave up 4 bases and V 5 bases, and 7 bases lay outside the gene matches. The CDR3 nucleotides read TGTGCCAGCAGTCGAGGGACAGGGGTAAGAGAGACCCAGTACTTC. Its protein product is CASSRGTGVRETQYF.

V and J are TRBV13 and TRBJ1-6; 8 bases align to TRBD1. The germline CDR1 and CDR2 sequences are PRHDT and FYEKMQ (reference sequence). After removal of 4 bases from V and 6 bases from J, the junction contained 5 bases not matched to a gene. The CDR3 spans 15 residues. The CDR3 nucleotides read TGTGCCAGCAGCTCCGGGACAGGAACTAATTCACCCCTCCACTTT. Protein sequence: CASSSGTGTNSPLHF. The variable domain in full, with the rest retrieved from reference TRBV13 and TRBJ1-6, is AAGVIQSPRHLIKEKRETATLKCYPIPRHDTVYWYQQGPGQDPQFLISFYEKMQSDKGSIPDRFSAQQFSDYHSELNMSSLELGDSALYFCASSSGTGTNSPLHFGNGTRLTVT.

The chain recombines TRBV28 with TRBJ1-3; 9 bases fit TRBD1. V trimming: 6 bases; J trimming: 7 bases; junction bases outside the gene matches: 13. The CDR3 extends over 16 amino acids. In germline, CDR1 is MDHEN, CDR2 SYDVKM. CDR3 residues: CASSSWIDRGWNTIYF. The CDR3 DNA reads TGTGCCAGCAGCTCCTGGATCGACAGGGGGTGGAACACCATATATTTT.

This clonotype came up a few times. The rearrangement joins TRBV6-5 to TRBJ1-1, with D possibly matching TRBD1 (6 bases). Trimming left V 0 bases short and J 1 base short, with 18 bases between. The CDR3 is 18 amino acids. Germline V gene data show CDR1 as MNHEY and CDR2 as SVGAGI. The CDR3 coding sequence is TGTGCCAGCAGTTACTCGATTGCCGCAGACAGGCAGAACACTGAAGCTTTCTTT. This sequence encodes CASSYSIAADRQNTEAFF.

The rearrangement joins TRBV13 to TRBJ2-3, with D maybe TRBD2 (5 bases). In germline, CDR1 is PRHDT, CDR2 FYEKMQ (reference sequence). This CDR3 is built from 18 residues. The ends were cut back, 2 bases at V and 0 bases at J, with 18 bases in the middle. For the CDR3, the DNA is TGTGCCAGCAGCTTAATACCCCACATCCCGGGGAGCACAGATACGCAGTATTTT. It yields the protein CASSLIPHIPGSTDTQYF.

CDR3 sequence (DNA): TGCAGTGCTGGGCTAGCGGGATCCAGTTCTTCCTACAATGAGCAGTTCTTC. Translated: CSAGLAGSSSSYNEQFF. The V gene is TRBV20-1, the J gene TRBJ2-1; TRBD2 matches 9 bases. The germline V gene encodes CDR1 DFQATT and CDR2 SNEGSKA (reference sequence). The CDR3 loop spans 17 amino acids. The ends lost 5 bases at V and 1 base at J; junction bases unmatched: 12.

The CDR3 coding sequence is TGTGCCAGCAGTTTAGCGCAGGCATACACCATATATTTT. Its translation: CASSLAQAYTIYF. The J gene is TRBJ1-3, the V gene TRBV12-3 or TRBV12-4; no firm D call. There are 13 residues in the CDR3. Trimming stripped 0 bases from V and 8 bases from J, with 8 bases between.

The rearrangement joins TRBV10-2 to TRBJ2-5, with TRBD2 matching 8 bases. Germline CDR1 reads WSHSY; CDR2 reads SAAADI. The CDR3 covers 14 residues. V lost 3 bases and J lost 6; bases outside the gene matches: 6. The CDR3 DNA reads as TGCGCCAGCAGTGAATCCGGGAGGGGACAGACCCAGTACTTC. This codes for CASSESGRGQTQYF.

V usage is TRBV11-2 and J usage is TRBJ2-1, with TRBD1 identical over 8 bases. V shed 4 bases, J shed 0 bases, and the junction held 5 bases outside the gene matches. The length of the CDR3 is 16 residues. Germline assignment: CDR1 SGHAT and CDR2 FQNNGV. In DNA form, the CDR3 reads TGTGCCAGCAGCTACCGACAGGGGCACTCCTACAATGAGCAGTTCTTC. Amino acid sequence: CASSYRQGHSYNEQFF.

The chain couples TRBV15 to TRBJ2-5; 9 bases match TRBD2. This CDR3 contains 13 residues. Per germline, CDR1 LNHNV and CDR2 YYDKDF (reference sequence). The J segment lost 4 bases and the V segment lost 6 bases, leaving 3 bases of the junction unmatched. In nucleotides, the CDR3 is TGTGCCACCAGGAGGCGGGGGGGAGAGACCCAGTACTTC. Its protein product is CATRRRGGETQYF.

This clonotype came up a few times. The chain joins TRBV6-1 to TRBJ1-2; weak D call: TRBD1 (5 bases). Trimming took off 1 base at V and 4 bases at J, with 13 bases between the two ends. The germline gives CDR1 MNHNS, CDR2 SASEGT. The CDR3 is 15 amino acids. The CDR3 here is CASSEVQGAGYGYTF. In DNA form, the CDR3 reads TGTGCCAGCAGTGAAGTGCAAGGGGCGGGCTATGGCTACACCTTC.

The rearrangement links TRBV4-1 to TRBJ2-3; the D gene is possibly TRBD2 (6 bases). This CDR3 spans 14 amino acids. Deletions cut 4 bases from V and 0 bases from J, with 8 bases between. The V gene's germline CDR1 is MGHRA and CDR2 YSYEKL. In nucleotides, the CDR3 is TGCGCCAGCAGCCGGGGGACTAGCACAGATACGCAGTATTTT. This codes for CASSRGTSTDTQYF.